These 27 T cell receptor beta chains originate from one sample sequenced in a study of cytomegalovirus exposure and HLA in healthy donors. Researchers ran the PCR with 60 Vbeta and 13 Jbeta primers. Some clones are missing from TCRdb's copy, which holds only in-frame ones; the method was immunoSEQ multiplex PCR. Among approximately 160,000 clones listed, 60% to 80% were seen once. The sequencing sample was made of PBMCs. The receptors here all came from a male donor in good health and CMV-seronegative.

The chain joins TRBV6-1 to TRBJ1-1; D is unresolved. The CDR3 totals 16 residues. V was cut by 0 bases and J by 2 bases, with 13 bases left in between. The germline V gene has CDR1 MNHNS and CDR2 SASEGT. The CDR3 DNA sequence: TGTGCCAGCAGTGAAGCAAAGCCACCGGGAAACACTGAAGCTTTCTTT. Its translation: CASSEAKPPGNTEAFF.

The V and J genes are TRBV6-1 and TRBJ1-4, with TRBD1 matching 7 bases. Germline CDR1 and CDR2: MNHNS and SASEGT. The CDR3 sequence is 18 residues long. Germline trimming cut 0 bases from V and 6 bases from J; bases unmatched to any gene: 13. CDR3 nucleotide sequence: TGTGCCAGCAGTGAAGCCACCGGGACAGTCGCGCGCCATGAAAAACTGTTTTTT. Protein sequence: CASSEATGTVARHEKLFF.

The chain carries TRBV27 and TRBJ1-2; TRBD1 is a possible D gene (6 bases). The CDR3 extends over 15 amino acids. V lost 10 bases and J lost 7, with 25 bases in between. In germline, CDR1 is MNHEY, CDR2 SMNVEV (reference sequence). CDR3 nucleotides: TGTGCCACCCTACGTCTGCATACAGGGACGAGTGGCTACACCTTC. Its translation: CATLRLHTGTSGYTF.

This chain joins TRBV27 and TRBJ1-6, with 11 bases that match TRBD1. The CDR3 spans 19 residues. V trimming: 5 bases; J trimming: 8 bases; junction bases outside the gene matches: 17. CDR1 is MNHEY, CDR2 SMNVEV, per germline (reference sequence). The CDR3 loop reads CASSPSGQGARLVDSPLHF. CDR3 in DNA: TGTGCCAGCAGTCCCTCCGGACAGGGGGCTCGGTTGGTTGATTCACCCCTCCACTTT.

V usage is TRBV6-5 and J usage is TRBJ2-3, with 9 nucleotides matching TRBD2. Germline V gene data show CDR1 as MNHEY and CDR2 as SVGAGI. This CDR3 has 15 residues. V lost 3 bases, J lost 1 base, and 2 bases stayed unmatched. CDR3 coding DNA: TGTGCCAGCAGTTATCCTAGCGGGGGCACAGATACGCAGTATTTT. It specifies CASSYPSGGTDTQYF.

The chain links TRBV29-1 to TRBJ1-2; 7 bases map to TRBD1. In germline, CDR1 is SQVTM, CDR2 ANQGSEA. This CDR3 region has 14 residues. The trim removed 6 bases at V and 5 bases at J, leaving 12 bases unmatched. The CDR3 sequence is CSVSGTASPYGYTF. CDR3 bases: TGCAGCGTATCCGGGACAGCCTCCCCGTATGGCTACACCTTC.

V is TRBV30 and J is TRBJ2-7; 8 bases are shared with TRBD2. The ends lost 5 bases at V and 0 bases at J; junction bases unmatched: 6. The CDR3 covers 14 residues. Germline V gives CDR1 GTSNPN, CDR2 SVGIG (reference sequence). The CDR3 DNA reads as TGTGCCTGGGGCCGGGGGGGAAGCTCCTACGAGCAGTACTTC. Protein: CAWGRGGSSYEQYF.

The chain combines TRBV6-5 with TRBJ1-2, with 11 bases identical to TRBD1. Germline CDR1 is MNHEY and CDR2 is SVGAGI. The junction had 4 bases not matched to a gene; V was cut back by 6 bases and J by 4 bases. The CDR3 is made up of 14 amino acids. DNA for the CDR3: TGTGCCAGCAGCCAGGGACAGGGGGTCTATGGCTACACCTTC. This translates into CASSQGQGVYGYTF.

The CDR3 sequence: CASTPGPGGNYGYTF. The CDR3 coding sequence is TGTGCCAGCACCCCCGGCCCGGGGGGAAACTATGGCTACACCTTC. The genes are TRBV7-2 and TRBJ1-2; D possibly corresponds to TRBD1 (5 bases). The length of the CDR3 is 15 residues. The V and J ends lost 7 bases and 2 bases respectively, with 17 bases between them. Germline V gene sequence: CDR1 SGHTA, CDR2 FQGNSA.

The chain carries TRBV19 and TRBJ1-2; TRBD1 matches 7 bases. Germline CDR1 is LNHDA and CDR2 is SQIVND (reference sequence). The CDR3 is 14 residues long. The V gene end was trimmed by 1 base and the J gene end by 4 bases; junction bases not matched to a gene: 3. CDR3 residues: CASSIGGDSYGYTF. For the CDR3, the DNA is TGTGCCAGTAGTATAGGTGGGGACAGCTATGGCTACACCTTC.

The chain carries TRBV11-2 and TRBJ2-4, with 8 bases fitting TRBD2. There are 14 residues in the CDR3. Germline V CDR1 and CDR2: SGHAT, FQNNGV. The ends lost 5 bases at V and 6 bases at J; junction bases unmatched: 6. The CDR3 region has the DNA TGTGCCAGCAGCATCGGGAGGGGGGGAAACATTCAGTACTTC. Its translation: CASSIGRGGNIQYF.

The chain has TRBV4-2 and TRBJ2-1; D gene ambiguous. Germline V CDR1 and CDR2: LGHNA, YNFKEQ. Trimming cost V 0 bases and J 3 bases, with 9 bases left between them. The CDR3 spans 15 residues. The CDR3 bases are TGTGCCAGCAGCCAAGACGGGTCGGACTACAATGAGCAGTTCTTC. Its protein product is CASSQDGSDYNEQFF.

This clone was observed a handful of times. This chain links TRBV7-2 with TRBJ2-5, with TRBD1 identical over 9 bases. Looked up from germline, CDR1 is SGHTA and CDR2 is FQGNSA. This CDR3 has 17 residues. The V and J ends lost 2 bases and 5 bases, in that order; junction bases with no gene match: 12. CDR3 residues: CASSLTGSTGGEETQYF. The CDR3 bases are TGTGCCAGCAGCTTAACAGGGTCGACAGGGGGGGAGGAGACCCAGTACTTC.

The genes are TRBV6-1 and TRBJ1-1, with a tentative D call TRBD1 (6 bases). V was cut by 4 bases and J by 5 bases, with 23 bases left in between. The CDR3 covers 17 residues. The germline gives CDR1 MNHNS, CDR2 SASEGT. The CDR3 DNA reads as TGTGCCAGCAGTGGAGTAACCCTGCGGGGGGCCGGGACTGAAGCTTTCTTT. It translates to CASSGVTLRGAGTEAFF.

The chain has TRBV10-3 and TRBJ2-3; 11 nucleotides align to TRBD2. The CDR3 has 13 amino acids. V was clipped by 11 bases and J by 6 bases; unmatched bases: 7. Germline V gene lookup returns CDR1 ENHRY and CDR2 SYGVKD. The CDR3 region is CAVRLAGQDTQYF. The CDR3 region has the DNA TGTGCCGTAAGACTAGCGGGACAGGATACGCAGTATTTT.

This clone was observed a few times. This chain links TRBV5-1 with TRBJ1-2, with 7 bases that match TRBD1. This CDR3 region has 14 residues. Germline lookup yields CDR1 SGHRS and CDR2 YFSETQ. Trimming at V came to 0 bases and at J to 5 bases, leaving 4 bases not matched to a gene. The DNA of the CDR3 is TGCGCCAGCAGCTTGGAGGGACAGAATTATGGCTACACCTTC. This sequence encodes CASSLEGQNYGYTF.

Comment on this clone: One end of the junction varies from germline; a read error may be responsible. The chain links TRBV11-3 to TRBJ2-7, with a possible D match to TRBD2 (6 bases). Germline V CDR1 and CDR2: SGHNT, YENEEA. This CDR3 contains 15 residues. DNA for the CDR3: TGTGCCAGCAGCTTAGAGACTAGACTCTCCAACGAGCAGTACTTC. Its translation is CASSLETRLSNEQYF.

This rearrangement joins TRBV5-1 to TRBJ1-1; 7 bases line up with TRBD1. This CDR3 comprises 15 residues. Germline V gene lookup returns CDR1 SGHRS and CDR2 YFSETQ. V shed 3 bases and J 1 base; nucleotides not matched to a gene: 6. CDR3 nucleotides: TGCGCCAGCAGCTCCCAGACAGGGACGAACACTGAAGCTTTCTTT. It translates to CASSSQTGTNTEAFF.

This clone has a single count. The CDR3 spells CASSGRTGPTYEQYF. The CDR3 nucleotides read TGTGCCAGCAGCGGACGGACAGGCCCTACCTACGAGCAGTACTTC. The J gene is TRBJ2-7, the V gene TRBV7-9, with TRBD1 identical over 7 bases. The CDR3 sequence is 15 residues long. V dropped 5 bases and J dropped 2; count of bases not matched to a gene: 9. CDR1 and CDR2 from the germline V gene are SEHNR and FQNEAQ (reference sequence).

About this clone: One junction end does not reproduce the germline sequence, and a read error may be involved. CDR3 protein: CSSSFSTEKLFF. CDR3 in DNA: TGTTCCAGCAGCTTTAGTACCGAAAAACTGTTTTTT. The V and J genes are TRBV7-9 and TRBJ1-4, with unresolved D. Germline-derived CDR1 and CDR2 are SEHNR and FQNEAQ (reference sequence). The CDR3 is made up of 12 amino acids.

This chain links TRBV6-5 with TRBJ2-5; 7 nucleotides align to TRBD1. V lost 2 bases, J lost 5 bases, and 5 bases stayed unmatched. Germline CDR1 is MNHEY and CDR2 is SVGAGI. The CDR3 totals 14 residues. The CDR3 sequence is CASSYGPGQETQYF. In nucleotides, the CDR3 is TGTGCCAGCAGTTACGGCCCGGGACAGGAGACCCAGTACTTC.

This clone occurred once. The chain recombines TRBV2 with TRBJ1-6, with TRBD1 identical over 11 bases. This CDR3 has 16 residues. The V segment lost 6 bases and the J segment 6 bases; nucleotides outside the gene matches: 7. Germline CDR1 and CDR2: SNHLY and FYNNEI. In DNA, the CDR3 is TGTGCCAGCAGGGTAGGACAGGGGGCGATTAATTCACCCCTCCACTTT. This encodes CASRVGQGAINSPLHF.

The chain is built from TRBV7-2 and TRBJ2-3; 7 bases line up with TRBD2. Germline V lookup: CDR1 SGHTA, CDR2 FQGNSA. J was trimmed by 2 bases and V by 2 bases; bases with no gene match: 7. The CDR3 runs 16 residues. CDR3 loop: CASSLYSGDYTDTQYF. Written as DNA, the CDR3 is TGTGCCAGCAGCTTATACAGCGGGGATTACACAGATACGCAGTATTTT.

The genes are TRBV4-1 and TRBJ1-1; D ambiguous. The germline V and J ends were trimmed by 4 bases and 1 base, with 10 bases remaining between them. Germline loops: CDR1 MGHRA, CDR2 YSYEKL. The CDR3 sequence is 14 residues long. The CDR3 loop reads CASSRREGNTEAFF. CDR3 in DNA: TGCGCCAGCAGCCGGCGGGAGGGGAACACTGAAGCTTTCTTT.

This chain uses TRBV27 with TRBJ1-5, with D tentatively TRBD1 (5 bases). Deletions cut 5 bases from V and 6 bases from J, with 17 bases between. This CDR3 spans 15 amino acids. From germline, CDR1 is MNHEY and CDR2 SMNVEV (reference sequence). CDR3 DNA sequence: TGTGCCAGCAGTCCCCGGCGGGACGAAATTCAGCCCCAGCATTTT. This sequence encodes CASSPRRDEIQPQHF.

The rearrangement joins TRBV6-1 to TRBJ1-2, with 7 nucleotides matching TRBD1. With V trimmed by 6 bases and J by 4 bases, 5 bases remained unmatched. The germline V gene encodes CDR1 MNHNS and CDR2 SASEGT. The CDR3 runs to 13 residues. The CDR3 region is CASRGTASYGYTF. As DNA, the CDR3 is TGTGCCAGCAGGGGGACAGCGAGCTATGGCTACACCTTC.

The J gene is TRBJ2-1, the V gene TRBV19; TRBD1 matches at 8 bases. Per the germline V gene, CDR1 is LNHDA and CDR2 is SQIVND (reference sequence). The CDR3 is 14 residues long. V lost 9 bases to trimming and J lost 3 bases; unmatched junction nucleotides: 7. The CDR3 region has the DNA TGTGCCAGCTTGGACAGGGCCAACTACAATGAGCAGTTCTTC. It translates to CASLDRANYNEQFF.